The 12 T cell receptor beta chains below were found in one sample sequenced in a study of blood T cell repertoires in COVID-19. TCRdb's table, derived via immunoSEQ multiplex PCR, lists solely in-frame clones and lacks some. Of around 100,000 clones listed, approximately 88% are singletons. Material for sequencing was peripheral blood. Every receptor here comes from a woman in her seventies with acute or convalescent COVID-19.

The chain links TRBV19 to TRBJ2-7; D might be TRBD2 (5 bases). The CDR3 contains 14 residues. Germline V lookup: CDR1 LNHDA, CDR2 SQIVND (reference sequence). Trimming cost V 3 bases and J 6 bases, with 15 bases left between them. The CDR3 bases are TGTGCCAGTAGTATCAGCGGCACGAAATCCGAGCAGTACTTC. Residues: CASSISGTKSEQYF.

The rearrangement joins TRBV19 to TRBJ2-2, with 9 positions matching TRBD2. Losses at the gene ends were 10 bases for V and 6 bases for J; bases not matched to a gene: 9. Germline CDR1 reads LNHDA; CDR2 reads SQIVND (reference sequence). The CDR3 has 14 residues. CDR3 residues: CATCGTSSAGELFF. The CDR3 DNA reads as TGTGCCACCTGCGGGACTAGCTCGGCCGGGGAGCTGTTTTTT.

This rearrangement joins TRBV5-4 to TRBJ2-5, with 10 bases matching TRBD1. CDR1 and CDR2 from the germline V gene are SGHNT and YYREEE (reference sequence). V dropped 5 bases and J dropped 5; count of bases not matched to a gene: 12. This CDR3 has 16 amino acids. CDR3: CASSTDRGQIGETQYF. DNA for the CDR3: TGTGCCAGCAGTACTGACAGGGGGCAGATCGGGGAGACCCAGTACTTC.

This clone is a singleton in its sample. In DNA, the CDR3 is TGTGCCAGCAGCTCGGGACTAGGGGACAATGAGCAGTTCTTC. Amino acids: CASSSGLGDNEQFF. The J gene is TRBJ2-1, the V gene TRBV11-3; 8 nucleotides line up with TRBD2. This CDR3 has 14 residues. The germline CDR1 and CDR2 sequences are SGHNT and YENEEA. The ends lost 4 bases at V and 5 bases at J; junction bases unmatched: 4. The full variable domain, its missing parts supplied by reference TRBV11-3 and TRBJ2-1, is EAGVVQSPRYKIIEKKQPVAFWCNPISGHNTLYWYLQNLGQGPELLIRYENEEAVDDSQLPKDRFSAERLKGVDSTLKIQPAELGDSAVYLCASSSGLGDNEQFFGPGTRLTVL.

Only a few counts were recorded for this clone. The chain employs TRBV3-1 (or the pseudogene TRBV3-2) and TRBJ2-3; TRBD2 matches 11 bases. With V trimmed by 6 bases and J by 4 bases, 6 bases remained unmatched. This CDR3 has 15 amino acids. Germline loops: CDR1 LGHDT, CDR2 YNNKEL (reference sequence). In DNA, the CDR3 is TGTGCCAGCAGTTTTAGCGGGGGGGGCCCAGATACGCAGTATTTT. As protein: CASSFSGGGPDTQYF.

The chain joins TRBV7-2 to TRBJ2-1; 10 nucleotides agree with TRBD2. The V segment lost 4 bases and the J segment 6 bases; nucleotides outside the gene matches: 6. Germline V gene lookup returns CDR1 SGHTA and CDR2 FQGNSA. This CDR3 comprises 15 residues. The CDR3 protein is CASSSRASGSNEQFF. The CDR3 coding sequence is TGTGCCAGCAGCTCCCGGGCTAGCGGGAGCAATGAGCAGTTCTTC.

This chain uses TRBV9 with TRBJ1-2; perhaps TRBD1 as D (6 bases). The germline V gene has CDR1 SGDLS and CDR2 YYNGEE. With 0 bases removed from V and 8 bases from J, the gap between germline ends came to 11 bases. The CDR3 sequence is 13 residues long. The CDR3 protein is CASSVAQGRGYTF. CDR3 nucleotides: TGTGCCAGCAGCGTAGCTCAGGGGCGCGGCTACACCTTC.

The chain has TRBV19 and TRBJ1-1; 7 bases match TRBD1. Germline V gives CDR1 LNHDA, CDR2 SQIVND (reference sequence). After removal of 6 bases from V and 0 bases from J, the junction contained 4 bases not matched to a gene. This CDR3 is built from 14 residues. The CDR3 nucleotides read TGTGCCAGTAGGGAGGACAGGTTGAACACTGAAGCTTTCTTT. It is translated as CASREDRLNTEAFF.

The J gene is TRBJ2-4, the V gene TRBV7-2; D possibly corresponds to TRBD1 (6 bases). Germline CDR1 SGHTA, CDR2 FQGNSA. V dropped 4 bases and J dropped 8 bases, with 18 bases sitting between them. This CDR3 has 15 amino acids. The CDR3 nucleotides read TGTGCCAGCAGCTCCCGGGCACAGGGAGCGGACATTCAGTACTTC. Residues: CASSSRAQGADIQYF.

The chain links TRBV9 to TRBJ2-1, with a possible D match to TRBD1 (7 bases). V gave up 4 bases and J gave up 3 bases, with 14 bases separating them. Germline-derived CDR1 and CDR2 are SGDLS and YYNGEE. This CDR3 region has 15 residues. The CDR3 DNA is TGTGCCAGCAGCCGGGACCAGGGGGGCTACAATGAGCAGTTCTTC. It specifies CASSRDQGGYNEQFF.

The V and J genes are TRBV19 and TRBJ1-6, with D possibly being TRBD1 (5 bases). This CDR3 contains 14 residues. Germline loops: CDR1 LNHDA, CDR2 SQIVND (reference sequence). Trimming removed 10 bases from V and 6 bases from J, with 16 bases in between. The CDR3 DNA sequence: TGTGCCACCGCTGGGCAGGGTTTTAATTCACCCCTCCACTTT. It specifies CATAGQGFNSPLHF.

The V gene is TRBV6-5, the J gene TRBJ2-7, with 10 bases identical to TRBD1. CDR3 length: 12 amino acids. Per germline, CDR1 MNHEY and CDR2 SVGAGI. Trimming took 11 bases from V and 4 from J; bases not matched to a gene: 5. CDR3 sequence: CAGGDRGYEQYF. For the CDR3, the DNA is TGTGCCGGGGGGGACAGGGGATACGAGCAGTACTTC.